The rows below give T cell receptor beta chains drawn from one sample of a study of regulatory T cells in long-lasting Graves disease. From the multiplex PCR reads, TCRdb called clonotypes with MiXCR, one entry per CDR3 protein. This table holds some 370,000 distinct CDR3 sequences, 20% to 25% found once. The sequences come from peripheral blood mononuclear cells (PBMCs), collected when the disease was refractory, from a patient treated with antithyroid drugs. All receptors derive from a woman between 40 and 55 years old with Graves disease. Each CDR3 is given with its conserved first and last residue. Fields, in order: D gene, J gene, V gene, CDR3 length, clone size, CDR3 protein, CDR3 DNA. A D gene is named only where the DNA matches it firmly. Rows give clone size only sometimes, using once, few, many, or a class for an expanded clone.

TRBD1,TRBJ2-5,TRBV12-3/TRBV12-4,14,many,CASSLMTGEETQYF,TGTGCCAGCAGTTTGATGACAGGGGAAGAGACCCAGTACTTC
NA,TRBJ2-7,TRBV20-1,12,NA,CSARDDLYEQYF,TGCAGTGCTAGAGATGATCTCTACGAGCAGTACTTC
NA,TRBJ1-1,TRBV11-2,15,many,CASSSIRGANTEAFF,TGTGCCAGCAGCTCCATTCGGGGGGCGAACACTGAAGCTTTCTTT
NA,TRBJ1-1,TRBV15,13,many,CATSRDRALGAFF,TGTGCCACCAGCAGAGATCGCGCCCTAGGGGCTTTCTTT
NA,TRBJ1-1,TRBV27,15,few,CASSLSRVGNTEAFF,TGTGCCAGCAGTTTATCGAGAGTTGGAAACACTGAAGCTTTCTTT
NA,TRBJ2-7,TRBV2,10,many,CASGAYEQYF,TGTGCCAGCGGAGCGTACGAGCAGTACTTC
TRBD1,TRBJ2-7,TRBV7-9,15,few,CASSLGDRVFHEQYF,TGTGCCAGCAGCTTAGGGGACAGGGTATTCCACGAGCAGTACTTC
NA,TRBJ2-6,TRBV9,12,NA,CASSPGANVLTF,TGTGCCAGTAGTCCGGGGGCCAACGTCCTGACTTTC
TRBD1,TRBJ2-5,TRBV27,14,many,CASGPQGFRETQYF,TGTGCCAGCGGCCCACAGGGGTTTAGGGAGACCCAGTACTTC
NA,TRBJ1-1,TRBV29-1,15,few,CSVERAGLTHTEAFF,TGCAGCGTTGAAAGAGCGGGACTGACGCACACTGAAGCTTTCTTT
NA,TRBJ2-7,TRBV15,14,NA,CATSRRGIEPEQYF,TGTGCCACCAGCAGAAGGGGGATCGAACCCGAACAGTACTTC
TRBD1,TRBJ1-5,TRBV5-4,19,NA,CASSSTRQGLTYSNQPQHF,TGTGCCAGCAGCTCAACTAGACAGGGACTCACCTATAGCAATCAGCCCCAGCATTTT
TRBD2,TRBJ2-7,TRBV6-5,17,many,CASSYSSAGGPAYEQYF,TGTGCCAGCAGTTACTCATCCGCGGGAGGGCCCGCCTACGAGCAGTACTTC
NA,TRBJ1-4,TRBV20-1,15,NA,CSADPGLGKGEKLFF,TGCAGTGCCGACCCGGGTCTTGGTAAGGGCGAAAAACTGTTTTTT
TRBD1,TRBJ1-5,TRBV28,14,many,CASTLPGGEQPQHF,TGTGCCAGCACCCTACCAGGGGGTGAACAGCCCCAGCATTTT
NA,TRBJ1-6,TRBV27,12,many,CASSFLNSPLHF,TGTGCCAGCAGTTTCCTTAATTCACCCCTCCACTTT
NA,TRBJ2-7,TRBV3-1,15,NA,CASSQTGVMAYEQYF,TGTGCCAGCAGCCAAACGGGAGTTATGGCCTACGAGCAGTACTTC
TRBD1,TRBJ1-2,TRBV9,17,NA,CASSDGTGRHSNYGYTF,TGTGCCAGCAGCGATGGGACAGGGCGACACTCAAACTATGGCTACACCTTC
NA,TRBJ1-6,TRBV28,15,many,CASRPDRIYNSPLHF,TGTGCCAGCAGACCGGACAGAATCTATAATTCACCCCTCCACTTT
NA,TRBJ2-7,TRBV5-1,13,NA,CASSLGAPYEQCF,TGCGCCAGCAGCTTGGGGGCTCCCTACGAGCAGTGCTTC
TRBD1,TRBJ1-6,TRBV20-1,14,many,CSAEVTGYNSPLHF,TGCAGTGCAGAAGTGACAGGGTATAATTCACCCCTCCACTTT
NA,TRBJ2-7,TRBV3-1,15,NA,CASSQGAVAFSEQYF,TGTGCCAGCAGCCAAGGGGCAGTCGCTTTTAGCGAGCAGTACTTC
NA,TRBJ2-2,TRBV3-1,15,NA,CASSQGIALTGELFF,TGTGCCAGCAGCCAAGGAATAGCGTTGACGGGGGAGCTGTTTTTT
NA,TRBJ2-5,TRBV20-1,11,many,CSVFVGGTQYF,TGCAGTGTTTTCGTAGGGGGGACCCAGTACTTC
NA,TRBJ2-7,TRBV20-1,14,NA,CSARLGTDSYEQYF,TGCAGTGCTAGACTGGGGACGGACTCCTACGAGCAGTACTTC
NA,TRBJ2-7,TRBV11-2,14,once,CASSSAESSYEQYF,TGTGCCAGCAGCTCGGCTGAGAGCTCCTACGAGCAGTACTTC
NA,TRBJ1-1,TRBV6-1,15,NA,CASSELMGGRTEAFF,TGTGCCAGCAGTGAATTGATGGGGGGTAGAACTGAAGCTTTCTTT
TRBD1,TRBJ2-5,TRBV20-1,15,many,CSAELKGQGYETQYF,TGCAGTGCTGAATTAAAGGGACAGGGGTACGAGACCCAGTACTTC
NA,TRBJ2-6,TRBV15,15,NA,CATSRDASGANVLTF,TGTGCCACCAGCAGAGATGCCTCTGGGGCCAACGTCCTGACTTTC
TRBD2,TRBJ2-5,TRBV6-1,16,many,CASSDTGGRGPETQYF,TGTGCCAGCAGTGATACAGGCGGGAGGGGTCCAGAGACCCAGTACTTC
TRBD1,TRBJ2-7,TRBV6-9,13,many,CASSYRGPDEQYF,TGTGCCAGCAGTTACAGGGGGCCGGATGAGCAGTACTTC
NA,TRBJ1-1,TRBV6-1,12,many,CASRGGITEAFF,TGTGCCAGCCGCGGCGGGATCACTGAAGCTTTCTTT